The subject of this entry is one T cell receptor beta chain. Between the trimmed V and J ends, which lost 5 bases and 11 bases, there was a span of 15 bases. This CDR3 has 13 amino acids. Germline V CDR1 and CDR2: LNHDA, SQIVND (reference sequence). These data originate in a study of blood T cell repertoires in COVID-19. Study background: Nucleic acid was either cDNA or gDNA, and it came from T cells, B-cell-depleted T cells, or PBMCs.

Per the study methods: The authors estimated nucleated cell counts from reference gene primer amplification. Sequenced by immunoSEQ multiplex PCR; TCRdb stores in-frame clones only, minus some. V, J and clone size derive from that table, while D and trimming were established from the DNA sequence. The sample consists of about 110,000 clones, about 85% of them appearing once. This receptor was obtained from a woman in her seventies with acute or convalescent COVID-19. V and J are TRBV19 and TRBJ2-2, with D perhaps TRBD1 (5 bases). Specimen: peripheral blood. For the CDR3, the DNA is TGTGCCAGTAGTTTTTTCAGGGAAGGCGAGCTGTTTTTT. It is translated as CASSFFREGELFF.